Listed here are 2 T cell receptor beta chains from one sample, sequenced in a study of early stage breast cancer tumors. Produced via immunoSEQ multiplex PCR; TCRdb's table is partial and in-frame only. Of about 36,000 clones listed, under 80% were seen once; the top ten hold about 7%. Input material: blood. These receptors all stem from a person between 55 and 70 years old with breast cancer.

The chain employs TRBV5-1 and TRBJ2-1, with D possibly being TRBD1 or TRBD2 (5 bases each). Germline V gene data show CDR1 as SGHRS and CDR2 as YFSETQ. V lost 0 bases and J lost 5, with 9 bases in between. The CDR3 totals 14 residues. CDR3 nucleotides: TGCGCCAGCAGCTTGGGAGGGGCAGACAATGAGCAGTTCTTC. Its protein is CASSLGGADNEQFF.

The rearrangement uses TRBV6-1 and TRBJ1-5; D gene unclear. The CDR3 length is 13 residues. Germline CDR1 and CDR2: MNHNS and SASEGT. V was shortened by 4 bases and J by 4 bases, with 8 bases between the two germline ends. In DNA form, the CDR3 reads TGTGCCAGCAGTGTGACTTGGAATCAGCCCCAGCATTTT. It translates to CASSVTWNQPQHF.